Following are 17 T cell receptor beta chains from one sample sequenced in a study of T cells in Graves' hyperthyroidism and ophthalmopathy. Amplified TCR beta CDR3 regions derived from RNA transcripts. TCR CDR3 underwent first-round RT-PCR with the HTBI primer set. MiXCR, run by TCRdb on the multiplex PCR reads, gives a single entry per CDR3 protein. The table has 500,000 to 600,000 distinct CDR3 sequences, over 15% seen once. The specimen was blood. The origin of the receptors is a young woman with Graves' hyperthyroidism.

This clonotype has a handful of counts. This chain links TRBV7-9 with TRBJ2-5; 9 bases are shared with TRBD1. CDR3 length: 16 amino acids. J was trimmed by 1 base and V by 2 bases; bases with no gene match: 5. Germline-derived CDR1 and CDR2 are SEHNR and FQNEAQ (reference sequence). The CDR3: CASSLRTGAPQETQYF. As DNA, the CDR3 is TGTGCCAGCAGCTTAAGGACAGGGGCTCCCCAAGAGACCCAGTACTTC.

The V gene is TRBV14, the J gene TRBJ1-4, with 7 bases matching TRBD1. CDR1 is SGHDN and CDR2 is FVKESK in the germline V gene. Trimming at V came to 4 bases and at J to 10 bases, leaving 3 bases not matched to a gene. The CDR3 runs to 12 residues. Here the CDR3 reads CASSLRGGKLFF. The CDR3, as DNA: TGTGCCAGCAGCCTCAGGGGGGGAAAACTGTTTTTT.

The chain uses TRBV6-2 or TRBV6-3 and TRBJ2-2; D may be TRBD2 (6 bases). Trimming removed 5 bases at V and 1 base at J, with 14 bases between. The CDR3 spans 16 residues. Germline V CDR1 and CDR2: MNHEY, SVGEGT. The CDR3 is CASSPPGLQNTGELFF. The CDR3 DNA is TGTGCCAGCAGTCCCCCGGGACTCCAGAACACCGGGGAGCTGTTTTTT.

This clonotype has ten or more counts. The chain uses TRBV5-6 and TRBJ2-5, with 8 bases lining up with TRBD2. The CDR3 contains 15 residues. CDR1 and CDR2 from the germline V gene are SGHDT and YYEEEE. Trimming took 0 bases from V and 5 from J; bases not matched to a gene: 6. CDR3 region: CASSLVRGAWETQYF. The CDR3 DNA follows: TGTGCCAGCAGCTTGGTGCGGGGGGCCTGGGAGACCCAGTACTTC.

The V gene is TRBV6-1, the J gene TRBJ2-1; no definite D call. With 8 bases removed from V and 7 bases from J, the gap between germline ends came to 6 bases. The CDR3 sequence is 10 residues long. Per the germline V gene, CDR1 is MNHNS and CDR2 is SASEGT. As DNA, the CDR3 is TGTGCCAGCTCCAAGAATGAGCAGTTCTTC. This encodes CASSKNEQFF.

In nucleotides, the CDR3 is TGTGCCAGCTGGGGAAGAGGCAGCGACTTCTCCTACGAGCAGTACTTC. The encoded protein is CASWGRGSDFSYEQYF. The chain recombines TRBV27 with TRBJ2-7; no firm D call. V gave up 8 bases and J gave up 0 bases, with 20 bases separating them. Germline V lookup: CDR1 MNHEY, CDR2 SMNVEV (reference sequence). This CDR3 has 16 residues.

The chain uses TRBV7-6 and TRBJ1-4; D perhaps matches TRBD1 (6 bases). V shed 5 bases and J shed 4 bases, with 14 bases lying between them. Germline V gene sequence: CDR1 SGHVS, CDR2 FNYEAQ. The CDR3 length is 15 residues. The CDR3 loop reads CASSTRTAINEKLFF. The CDR3 coding sequence is TGTGCCAGCAGCACCCGGACAGCTATTAATGAAAAACTGTTTTTT.

This clonotype was observed once. This could be a read error, since a much larger clone is one nucleotide away. The CDR3 ends on some other residue instead of the conserved phenylalanine or tryptophan, so this is likely a read error. The chain employs TRBV12-3 or TRBV12-4 and TRBJ2-7; TRBD1 matches at 9 bases. V trimming: 2 bases; J trimming: 2 bases; junction bases outside the gene matches: 1. CDR3 size: 14 residues. In DNA, the CDR3 is TGTGCCAGCAGTTTAAACAGGGGGCCCTACGAGCAGTACCTC. Translating gives CASSLNRGPYEQYL.

In its sample, this clonotype was seen many times. The CDR3 spells CASSLGQGHGYTF. Written as DNA, the CDR3 is TGTGCCAGCAGCTTAGGACAGGGGCATGGCTACACCTTC. This sequence joins TRBV11-3 and TRBJ1-2, with TRBD1 matching 8 bases. The CDR3 runs to 13 residues. V gave up 1 base and J gave up 6 bases; unmatched junction bases: 1. In germline, CDR1 is SGHNT, CDR2 YENEEA.

This clonotype showed up many times. The chain is built from TRBV27 and TRBJ1-1, with D uncertain. Germline V gene sequence: CDR1 MNHEY, CDR2 SMNVEV (reference sequence). The CDR3 sequence is 14 residues long. The V and J ends lost 2 bases and 1 base respectively, with 8 bases between them. The CDR3 loop is CASSLAGRNTEAFF. The CDR3 region has the DNA TGTGCCAGCAGTTTAGCAGGAAGGAACACTGAAGCTTTCTTT.

This clonotype was seen a handful of times. J is TRBJ2-1 and V is TRBV29-1; a possible D gene is TRBD2 (5 bases). The CDR3 has 12 residues. The V end was cut by 6 bases, the J end by 12 bases, with 18 bases between. CDR1 and CDR2 (germline): SQVTM, ANQGSEA. CDR3: CSVSSAGRGQFF. The CDR3 region has the DNA TGCAGCGTCAGCTCGGCGGGTCGGGGGCAGTTCTTC.

This chain connects TRBV24-1 to TRBJ2-5, with D perhaps matching TRBD1 or TRBD2 (5 bases each). Trimming stripped 4 bases from V and 5 bases from J, with 19 bases between. Germline values: CDR1 KGHDR, CDR2 SFDVKD. The CDR3 contains 16 residues. CDR3 sequence: CATSDPDGRDGETQYF. The CDR3 nucleotides are TGTGCCACCAGTGACCCGGACGGACGGGACGGCGAGACCCAGTACTTC.

This chain connects TRBV6-6 to TRBJ1-6; no clear D. This CDR3 is 13 amino acids long. The germline CDR1 and CDR2 sequences are MNHNY and SVGAGI (reference sequence). Deletions cut 0 bases from V and 9 bases from J, with 6 bases between. CDR3: CASSYSIISPLHF. CDR3 DNA: TGTGCCAGCAGTTACTCGATTATTTCACCCCTCCACTTT.

Concerning this clonotype itself: At one boundary the junction diverges from the germline segment, which might be a read error. The chain employs TRBV12-3 or TRBV12-4 and TRBJ1-5, with 12 bases lining up with TRBD1. The CDR3 runs to 15 residues. The chain's CDR3 is CASRGTGGFNQPQRF. For the CDR3, the DNA is TGTGCCAGCAGGGGGACAGGGGGCTTCAATCAGCCCCAGCGTTTT.

This clonotype was seen repeatedly, ten times or more. This chain joins TRBV12-3 or TRBV12-4 and TRBJ2-7, with unresolved D. Deletions cut 3 bases from V and 7 bases from J, with 16 bases between. The CDR3 consists of 14 residues. In DNA form, the CDR3 reads TGTGCCAGCAGTTTTGGTGGGTTGGTGGGGGAGCAGTACTTC. Translation: CASSFGGLVGEQYF.

This clonotype was seen many times. The V gene is TRBV27, the J gene TRBJ2-3; TRBD2 aligns across 14 bases. The V segment lost 5 bases and the J segment 2 bases; nucleotides outside the gene matches: 9. Germline loops: CDR1 MNHEY, CDR2 SMNVEV (reference sequence). This CDR3 has 18 amino acids. The CDR3 DNA reads TGTGCCAGCAGTACCGGGACTAGCGGGAGAGTGACCACAGATACGCAGTATTTT. It is translated as CASSTGTSGRVTTDTQYF.

This clonotype was picked up many times. The rearrangement uses TRBV20-1 and TRBJ2-1, with D maybe TRBD2 (5 bases). The V end lost 2 bases, the J end lost 15 bases, and 14 bases lay between the germline ends. This CDR3 is built from 11 residues. Germline CDR1 DFQATT, CDR2 SNEGSKA (reference sequence). The CDR3 bases are TGCAGTGCTAGATCAGGACTTATCCTGTTCTTC. Protein: CSARSGLILFF.